The rows below give T cell receptor beta chains drawn from one sample of a study of siplizumab effects on memory and regulatory T cells. Profiling relied on immunoSEQ multiplex PCR, and the TCRdb table lists in-frame clones only, not all of them. Altogether over 85,000 clones are present, just under 95% being singletons, with the ten largest covering around 1.3%. The material sequenced was CD4+ T cells sorted from blood. These TCRs come from a human donor in good health. Both conserved end residues are part of each CDR3. The D gene is left open where the match is weak. A row's size may be missing; if present it is once, few, many or a size class.

d_gene	j_gene	abundance	v_gene	CDR3aa	CDR3nt
TRBD1	TRBJ1-2	NA	TRBV4-1	CASSQERTGGYTF	TGCGCCAGCAGCCAAGAACGGACAGGAGGCTACACCTTC
TRBD2	TRBJ2-3	NA	TRBV18	CASSPGLAGRVFTDTQYF	TGTGCCAGCTCCCCGGGACTAGCGGGGAGAGTTTTCACAGATACGCAGTATTTT
TRBD1	TRBJ2-7	NA	TRBV5-1	CASSRDRVDEQYF	TGCGCCAGCAGCAGAGACAGGGTCGACGAGCAGTACTTC
NA	TRBJ2-4	NA	TRBV25-1	CASSEGLGLYF	TGTGCCAGCAGTGAAGGTCTGGGGTTGTACTTC
TRBD2	TRBJ2-1	NA	TRBV4-1	CASSRSPLLAGTREQFF	TGCGCCAGCAGCCGCAGCCCTCTTCTAGCGGGAACGCGTGAGCAGTTCTTC
TRBD2	TRBJ2-1	once	TRBV30	CACRTSGYNEQFF	TGTGCCTGCCGGACTAGCGGTTACAATGAGCAGTTCTTC
TRBD1	TRBJ2-1	NA	TRBV27	CASSFYRGPGGGSGNEQFF	TGTGCCAGCAGTTTTTACAGGGGGCCTGGAGGCGGGAGCGGCAATGAGCAGTTCTTC
TRBD1	TRBJ2-2	NA	TRBV9	CASSLTGTGDTGELFF	TGTGCCAGCAGCTTGACCGGGACAGGGGATACCGGGGAGCTGTTTTTT
TRBD1	TRBJ1-3	NA	TRBV4-1	CASNRGQGGNDLPGNTIYF	TGCGCCAGCAATAGAGGACAGGGGGGTAATGACCTCCCTGGAAACACCATATATTTT
TRBD1	TRBJ1-4	NA	TRBV5-6	CASSHGQGAPEKLFF	TGTGCCAGCAGCCACGGACAGGGGGCGCCTGAAAAACTGTTTTTT
NA	TRBJ2-3	once	TRBV1	CTSSQATQGAISTDTQYF	TGCACCAGCAGCCAGGCGACACAGGGGGCTATAAGCACAGATACGCAGTATTTT
NA	TRBJ2-3	NA	TRBV5-1	CASSSGPPITDTQYF	TGCGCCAGCAGCTCAGGGCCCCCTATCACAGATACGCAGTATTTT
NA	TRBJ2-1	once	TRBV5-1	CASSLATGTYNEQFF	TGCGCCAGCAGCTTGGCCACAGGAACCTACAATGAGCAGTTCTTC
NA	TRBJ2-3	NA	TRBV9	CASSIWGGTDTQYF	TGTGCCAGCAGCATATGGGGGGGCACAGATACGCAGTATTTT
NA	TRBJ2-4	NA	TRBV29-1	CSVEVQGIKNIQYF	TGCAGCGTTGAAGTACAGGGAATCAAAAACATTCAGTACTTC
NA	TRBJ1-5	NA	TRBV29-1	CSVGGANQPQHF	TGCAGCGTTGGGGGGGCGAATCAGCCCCAGCATTTT
TRBD1	TRBJ2-7	NA	TRBV7-9	CASSLDRDRTYEQYF	TGTGCCAGCAGCTTAGATCGGGACAGGACCTACGAGCAGTACTTC
TRBD1	TRBJ2-7	NA	TRBV29-1	CSVSGTESSYEQYF	TGCAGCGTTTCCGGGACAGAAAGCTCCTACGAGCAGTACTTC
TRBD1	TRBJ2-1	NA	TRBV27	CASSYRQGHRDEQFF	TGTGCCAGCAGTTACCGACAGGGTCATAGAGATGAGCAGTTCTTC
TRBD1	TRBJ1-2	once	TRBV6-1	CASSTTGGFGGYTF	TGTGCCAGCAGCACAACAGGGGGATTTGGTGGCTACACCTTC
TRBD1	TRBJ2-1	NA	TRBV2	CASNNNPTDRGLFF	TGTGCCAGCAATAACAATCCCACGGACAGGGGGCTGTTCTTC
TRBD2	TRBJ2-3	NA	TRBV5-6	CASSRRLAPPTDTQYF	TGTGCCAGCAGCAGGAGACTAGCGCCTCCGACGGATACGCAGTATTTT
TRBD2	TRBJ2-3	once	TRBV7-3	CSSSPSGLSTDTQYF	TGTTCCAGCAGCCCTAGCGGGTTAAGCACAGATACGCAGTATTTT
NA	TRBJ1-1	NA	TRBV10-3	CAIGGGTEAFF	TGTGCCATCGGTGGGGGAACTGAAGCTTTCTTT
NA	TRBJ1-4	NA	TRBV6-1	CASSEGQANNEKLFF	TGTGCCAGCAGTGAAGGGCAGGCTAATAATGAAAAACTGTTTTTT
TRBD2	TRBJ2-2	once	TRBV7-2	CASGNPGLASGELFF	TGTGCCAGCGGAAACCCGGGACTAGCGTCCGGGGAGCTGTTTTTT
NA	TRBJ1-6	NA	TRBV7-2	CASNYASYNSPLHF	TGTGCCAGCAACTACGCTTCCTATAATTCACCCCTCCACTTT
NA	TRBJ1-1	NA	TRBV7-8	CASSSGKLNTEAFF	TGTGCCAGCAGCTCGGGGAAGTTGAACACTGAAGCTTTCTTT
NA	TRBJ1-2	NA	TRBV19	CASSRGDSNYGYTF	TGTGCCAGTAGTAGGGGGGATTCTAACTATGGCTACACCTTC
NA	TRBJ1-2	NA	TRBV2	CASSVGGNYGYTF	TGTGCCAGCAGTGTTGGGGGAAACTATGGCTACACCTTC
NA	TRBJ1-1	NA	TRBV6-6	CASKERGGNTEAFF	TGTGCCAGCAAGGAAAGGGGCGGGAACACTGAAGCTTTCTTT
TRBD1	TRBJ2-2	NA	TRBV2	CASSKQGAMRTGELFF	TGTGCCAGCAGCAAACAGGGGGCTATGAGAACCGGGGAGCTGTTTTTT
TRBD1	TRBJ2-7	NA	TRBV30	CAWSGWGQVYYEQYF	TGTGCCTGGAGTGGTTGGGGACAGGTATACTACGAGCAGTACTTC
TRBD1	TRBJ1-1	NA	TRBV5-1	CASSSGTGNTEAFF	TGCGCCAGCAGCTCGGGGACAGGGAACACTGAAGCTTTCTTT
NA	TRBJ2-1	NA	TRBV7-9	CASSLASYNEQFF	TGTGCCAGCAGCTTAGCCAGCTACAATGAGCAGTTCTTC
NA	TRBJ1-2	NA	TRBV6-1	CASSEAPGYGYTF	TGTGCCAGCAGTGAAGCACCCGGGTATGGCTACACCTTC
NA	TRBJ1-1	NA	TRBV7-9	CASSFRSTANTEAFF	TGTGCCAGCAGCTTTAGATCGACAGCGAACACTGAAGCTTTCTTT
NA	TRBJ2-1	NA	TRBV5-5	CASSFTPLFYNEQFF	TGTGCCAGCAGCTTTACACCCCTATTCTACAATGAGCAGTTCTTC
NA	TRBJ1-4	NA	TRBV4-2	CASSPKAPTNEKLFF	TGTGCCAGCAGCCCCAAAGCTCCAACTAATGAAAAACTGTTTTTT
NA	TRBJ2-4	once	TRBV27	CASRHLTGILAKNIQYF	TGTGCCAGCAGGCACCTTACAGGAATACTAGCCAAAAACATTCAGTACTTC
NA	TRBJ2-7	once	TRBV6-1	CASNDPIPYEQYF	TGTGCCAGCAACGACCCTATCCCCTACGAGCAGTACTTC
TRBD1	TRBJ1-2	NA	TRBV28	CASSTDGTGYYGYTF	TGTGCCAGCAGTACGGACGGGACAGGATACTATGGCTACACCTTC
TRBD1	TRBJ2-7	NA	TRBV15	CATSREGYRGYEQYF	TGTGCCACCAGCAGAGAGGGATACAGGGGATACGAGCAGTACTTC
TRBD2	TRBJ2-7	NA	TRBV6-1	CASRISGYYEQYF	TGTGCCAGCAGGATTAGCGGGTACTACGAGCAGTACTTC
NA	TRBJ1-3	NA	TRBV6-5	CASSSRTNTIYF	TGTGCCAGCAGTTCCCGTACCAACACCATATATTTT
TRBD1	TRBJ1-1	NA	TRBV7-9	CASSLKTGGRTEAFF	TGTGCCAGCAGCCTAAAGACAGGGGGTCGGACTGAAGCTTTCTTT
NA	TRBJ1-1	NA	TRBV2	CASRNRVSNEAFF	TGTGCCAGCAGGAACAGGGTATCCAATGAAGCTTTCTTT
NA	TRBJ2-1	NA	TRBV4-1	CASSQAGGMRSEQFF	TGCGCCAGCAGCCAAGCGGGCGGGATGAGGTCTGAGCAGTTCTTC
TRBD1	TRBJ1-1	NA	TRBV27	CASSTDLTGATEAFF	TGTGCCAGCAGCACCGACCTGACAGGGGCCACTGAAGCTTTCTTT
NA	TRBJ1-1	NA	TRBV5-1	CASSTGTQNTEAFF	TGCGCCAGCAGCACCGGGACACAGAACACTGAAGCTTTCTTT
NA	TRBJ2-3	NA	TRBV6-5	CASSSPLRSTQYF	TGTGCCAGCAGTTCCCCTCTCCGCAGTACGCAGTATTTT
NA	TRBJ1-1	NA	TRBV29-1	CSARIGWDTEAFF	TGCAGCGCTAGGATCGGCTGGGACACTGAAGCTTTCTTT